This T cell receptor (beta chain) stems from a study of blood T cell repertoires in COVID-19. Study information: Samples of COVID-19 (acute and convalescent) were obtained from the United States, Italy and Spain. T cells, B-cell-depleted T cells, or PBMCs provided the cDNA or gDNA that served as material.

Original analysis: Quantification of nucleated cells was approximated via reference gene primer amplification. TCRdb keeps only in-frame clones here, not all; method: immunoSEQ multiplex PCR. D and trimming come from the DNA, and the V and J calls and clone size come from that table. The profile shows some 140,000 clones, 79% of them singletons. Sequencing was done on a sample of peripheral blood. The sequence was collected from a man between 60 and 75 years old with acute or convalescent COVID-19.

As DNA, the CDR3 is TGTGCCAGCAGTTTAGCCTCCGGACAGGGAATCTATGGCTACACCTTC. It translates to CASSLASGQGIYGYTF. This chain uses TRBV28 with TRBJ1-2, with 8 bases aligning to TRBD1. CDR3 length equals 16 residues. With 2 bases clipped from V and 4 bases from J, the junction kept 9 bases outside the gene matches. Germline V CDR1 and CDR2: MDHEN, SYDVKM.